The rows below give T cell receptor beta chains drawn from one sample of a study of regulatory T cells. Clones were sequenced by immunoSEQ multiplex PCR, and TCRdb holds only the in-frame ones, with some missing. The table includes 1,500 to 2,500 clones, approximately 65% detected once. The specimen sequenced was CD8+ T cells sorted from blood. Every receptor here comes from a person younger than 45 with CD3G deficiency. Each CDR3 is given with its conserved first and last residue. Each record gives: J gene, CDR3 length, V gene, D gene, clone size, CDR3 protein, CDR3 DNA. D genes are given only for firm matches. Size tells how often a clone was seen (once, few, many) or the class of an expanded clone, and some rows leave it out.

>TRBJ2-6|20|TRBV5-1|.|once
CASSFALDYDGAEGANVLTF
TGCGCCAGCAGCTTTGCGCTAGACTACGACGGGGCGGAAGGGGCCAACGTCCTGACTTTC
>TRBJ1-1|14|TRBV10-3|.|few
CAISESVANTEAFF
TGTGCCATCAGTGAGTCGGTAGCGAACACTGAAGCTTTCTTT
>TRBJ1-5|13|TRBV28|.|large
CASSLGVYQPQHF
TGTGCCAGCAGTTTAGGAGTATACCAGCCCCAGCATTTT
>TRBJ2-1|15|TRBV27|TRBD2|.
CASSLSGRPVYEQFF
TGTGCCAGCAGTCTTAGCGGGAGGCCCGTCTATGAGCAGTTCTTC
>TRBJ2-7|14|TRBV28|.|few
CASSFGEGTYEQYF
TGTGCCAGCAGTTTTGGTGAGGGAACCTACGAGCAGTACTTC
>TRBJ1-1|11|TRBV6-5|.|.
CASKKELEAFF
TGTGCCAGCAAGAAAGAGCTTGAAGCTTTCTTT
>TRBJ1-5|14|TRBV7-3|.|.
CASSVWGPNQPQHF
TGTGCCAGCAGCGTTTGGGGACCCAATCAGCCCCAGCATTTT
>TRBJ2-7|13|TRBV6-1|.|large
CASRGPGWDEQYF
TGTGCCAGCAGGGGACCTGGGTGGGACGAGCAGTACTTC
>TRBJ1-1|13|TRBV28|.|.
CASSVTENTEAFF
TGTGCCAGCAGTGTGACAGAGAACACTGAAGCTTTCTTT
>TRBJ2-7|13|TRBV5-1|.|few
CASSLDEGYEQYF
TGCGCCAGCAGCTTGGACGAGGGATACGAGCAGTACTTC
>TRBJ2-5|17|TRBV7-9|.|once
CASSLGQQQTYQETQYF
TGTGCCAGCAGCTTAGGCCAACAACAGACCTACCAAGAGACCCAGTACTTC
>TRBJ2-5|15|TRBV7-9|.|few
CASSLPTAGQETQYF
TGTGCCAGCAGCTTACCCACGGCGGGGCAAGAGACCCAGTACTTC
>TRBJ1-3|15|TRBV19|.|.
CASSMSGPSGNTIYF
TGTGCCAGTAGTATGTCCGGGCCTTCTGGAAACACCATATATTTT
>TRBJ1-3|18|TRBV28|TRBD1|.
CASSQAWDREFGGNTIYF
TGTGCCAGCAGTCAAGCGTGGGACAGGGAGTTTGGTGGAAACACCATATATTTT
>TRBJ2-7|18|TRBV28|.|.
CASSFGFTGIEQPYEQYF
TGTGCCAGCAGTTTCGGGTTTACAGGAATCGAGCAGCCCTACGAGCAGTACTTC
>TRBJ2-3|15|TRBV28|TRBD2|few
CASSLSGAMTDTQYF
TGTGCCAGCAGTTTAAGCGGGGCTATGACAGATACGCAGTATTTT
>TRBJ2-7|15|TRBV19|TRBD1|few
CASSPRAQGSNEQYF
TGTGCCAGTAGTCCGCGCGCACAGGGGAGCAACGAGCAGTACTTC
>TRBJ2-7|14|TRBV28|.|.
CASSRPEQGNEQYF
TGTGCCAGCAGTCGACCGGAGCAGGGCAACGAGCAGTACTTC
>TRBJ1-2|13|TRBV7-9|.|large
CASSLGPQDGYTF
TGTGCCAGCAGCTTAGGCCCCCAGGATGGCTACACCTTC
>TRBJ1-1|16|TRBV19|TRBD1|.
CASSGGFGQVNTEAFF
TGTGCCAGTAGTGGGGGCTTCGGACAGGTGAACACTGAAGCTTTCTTT
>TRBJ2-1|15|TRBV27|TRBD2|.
CASSLGLAGYNEQFF
TGTGCCAGCAGTTTAGGACTAGCGGGGTACAATGAGCAGTTCTTC
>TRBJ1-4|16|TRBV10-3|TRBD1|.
CAASPGQGQGLEKLFF
TGTGCCGCTTCACCGGGACAGGGACAAGGGCTAGAAAAACTGTTTTTT
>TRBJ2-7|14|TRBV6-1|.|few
CASSEVWQSYEQYF
TGTGCCAGCAGTGAAGTATGGCAGTCCTACGAGCAGTACTTC
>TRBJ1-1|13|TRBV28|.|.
CASTPGANTEAFF
TGTGCCAGCACCCCCGGGGCGAACACTGAAGCTTTCTTT
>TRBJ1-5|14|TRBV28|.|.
CASSPQDTNQPQHF
TGTGCCAGCAGTCCCCAGGACACCAATCAGCCCCAGCATTTT
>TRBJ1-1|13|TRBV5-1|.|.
CASAFDTNTEAFF
TGCGCCAGCGCTTTTGACACCAACACTGAAGCTTTCTTT
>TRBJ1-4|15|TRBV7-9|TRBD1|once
CASSPGTGGNEKLFF
TGTGCCAGCAGCCCCGGCACAGGGGGTAATGAAAAACTGTTTTTT
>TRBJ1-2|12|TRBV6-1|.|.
CASSGNPNGYTF
TGTGCCAGCAGTGGGAACCCAAATGGCTACACCTTC
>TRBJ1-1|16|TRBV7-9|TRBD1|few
CASSPRQGASRTEAFF
TGTGCCAGCAGCCCAAGACAGGGGGCGAGTAGAACTGAAGCTTTCTTT
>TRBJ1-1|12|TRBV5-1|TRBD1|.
CASSSGGTEAFF
TGCGCCAGCAGTTCAGGGGGCACTGAAGCTTTCTTT
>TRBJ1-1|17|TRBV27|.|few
CASSPTWDNTLNTEAFF
TGTGCCAGCAGCCCAACCTGGGACAACACCCTGAACACTGAAGCTTTCTTT
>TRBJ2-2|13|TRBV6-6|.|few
CASSPGRAGELFF
TGTGCCAGCAGTCCGGGACGCGCCGGGGAGCTGTTTTTT
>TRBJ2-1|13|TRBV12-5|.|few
CASGLDPGNEQFF
TGTGCTAGTGGTTTGGATCCAGGCAATGAGCAGTTCTTC
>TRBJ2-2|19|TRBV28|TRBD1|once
CASSLRPGTGGPNTGELFF
TGTGCCAGCAGTTTAAGGCCGGGAACAGGGGGCCCGAACACCGGGGAGCTGTTTTTT
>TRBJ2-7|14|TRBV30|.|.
CAWSRGHSLYEQYF
TGTGCCTGGAGTAGGGGACATTCACTCTACGAGCAGTACTTC
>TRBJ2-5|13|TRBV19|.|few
CASSVRLAETQYF
TGTGCCAGTAGTGTCCGACTGGCAGAGACCCAGTACTTC
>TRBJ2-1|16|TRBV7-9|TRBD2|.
CASSFGTSGRRNEQFF
TGTGCCAGCAGCTTTGGGACTAGCGGGAGGCGGAATGAGCAGTTCTTC
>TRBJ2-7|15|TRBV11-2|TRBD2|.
CASSFGLAGSYEQYF
TGTGCCAGCAGTTTTGGACTAGCGGGATCCTACGAGCAGTACTTC
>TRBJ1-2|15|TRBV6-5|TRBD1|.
CASSYGGGEGYGYTF
TGTGCCAGCAGTTACGGAGGGGGCGAGGGCTATGGCTACACCTTC
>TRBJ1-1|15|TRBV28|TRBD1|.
CASSSPDRENTEAFF
TGTGCCAGCAGTTCCCCGGACAGGGAGAACACTGAAGCTTTCTTT
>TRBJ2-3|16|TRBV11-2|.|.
CASSLGSGVGTDTQYF
TGTGCCAGCAGCTTAGGGTCGGGAGTGGGTACAGATACGCAGTATTTT
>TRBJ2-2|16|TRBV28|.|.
CASSLSPTENTGELFF
TGTGCCAGCAGTTTATCCCCGACCGAGAACACCGGGGAGCTGTTTTTT
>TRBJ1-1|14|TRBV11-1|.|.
CASSFGGTDTEAFF
TGTGCCAGCAGCTTCGGGGGGACGGACACTGAAGCTTTCTTT
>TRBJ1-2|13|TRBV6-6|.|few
CASSFRRSNGYTF
TGTGCCAGCAGTTTCCGTCGGAGTAACGGCTACACCTTC
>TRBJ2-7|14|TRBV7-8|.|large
CASSLDWGFYEQYF
TGTGCCAGCAGCTTAGATTGGGGGTTCTACGAGCAGTACTTC
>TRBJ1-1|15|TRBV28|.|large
CASSLRGAGNTEAFF
TGTGCCAGCAGTTTAAGGGGGGCAGGGAACACTGAAGCTTTCTTT
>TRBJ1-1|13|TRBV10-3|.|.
CAIRHLLNTEAFF
TGTGCCATACGACATCTTCTTAACACTGAAGCTTTCTTT
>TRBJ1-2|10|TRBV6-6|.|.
CATQGSGYTF
TGTGCCACCCAAGGGTCTGGCTACACCTTC
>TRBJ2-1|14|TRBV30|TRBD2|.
CAWSLLAGGPSPFF
TGTGCCTGGAGTTTGTTAGCGGGAGGGCCGAGTCCGTTCTTC
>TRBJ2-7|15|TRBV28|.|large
CASSFEGRGTYEQYF
TGTGCCAGCAGTTTCGAGGGAAGGGGAACCTACGAGCAGTACTTC